These T cell receptor beta chains were read from a single sample in a study of blood T cell repertoires in COVID-19. Produced via immunoSEQ multiplex PCR; TCRdb's table is partial and in-frame only. The sample shows about 130,000 clones, around 75% of them seen only once. Sequencing was done on a sample of peripheral blood. Receptors were obtained from a woman in her 70s with COVID-19, enrolled during active disease. The conserved cysteine and the conserved F or W are not part of the CDR3 here. Clone size appears in some rows only: once, few, many, or a class for an expanded clone.

clone size	J gene	V gene	CDR3 protein
few	TRBJ1-5	TRBV29-1	SVQREGQPQH
NA	TRBJ2-7	TRBV10-3	AITRELEDEQY
few	TRBJ2-1	TRBV10-3	AISEGTSYNEQF
once	TRBJ1-1	TRBV7-9	ASSPTGTSAEAF
few	TRBJ1-4	TRBV6-6	ASSYADLIKEKLF
few	TRBJ1-1	TRBV11-2	ASSRGQGLMGTEAF
NA	TRBJ2-7	TRBV5-1	ASSKGRDKIYEQY
few	TRBJ1-1	TRBV5-1	ASSQGFGEAF
few	TRBJ1-4	TRBV3-1/TRBV3-2	ASSQDSGTEKLF
NA	TRBJ2-7	TRBV7-2	ASRWGGTRKY
NA	TRBJ2-2	TRBV29-1	SVEKTGKSAGELF
NA	TRBJ2-5	TRBV5-8	ASSWGDRAETQY
NA	TRBJ1-1	TRBV5-4	ASSQLTGTGGSTEAF
NA	TRBJ1-6	TRBV30	AWSLVNSRNNSPLH
NA	TRBJ1-1	TRBV7-2	ASSREGLVNTEAF
NA	TRBJ2-2	TRBV3-1/TRBV3-2	ASSPQGTRAELF
NA	TRBJ1-6	TRBV7-2	ASSEQGRDSPLH
once	TRBJ1-1	TRBV7-9	ASRGGREAF
NA	TRBJ2-3	TRBV9	ASSVGTVGGTQY
NA	TRBJ2-1	TRBV7-8	ASSLATARLGNEQF
NA	TRBJ1-1	TRBV19	ASSQHIVQGGFNTEAF
NA	TRBJ1-2	TRBV15	ATSTLLGYGYT
NA	TRBJ2-5	TRBV5-4	ASSSGVRGGETQY
NA	TRBJ1-2	TRBV4-3	ASSQGLEDRGYGYT
once	TRBJ2-7	TRBV6-2/TRBV6-3	ASSHGLRRATNEQY
NA	TRBJ1-4	TRBV5-6	ASSNLGHSDAGEKLF
few	TRBJ2-5	TRBV7-2	ASSFMGGGPQETQY
NA	TRBJ2-2	TRBV30	ACTGGANTGELF
NA	TRBJ2-5	TRBV15	ATSRDYRLEGNEETQY
NA	TRBJ1-3	TRBV4-2	ASSPYSSGNTIY
NA	TRBJ2-7	TRBV10-3	AIRNTTGAYEQY
NA	TRBJ1-1	TRBV6-1	ASSEWRGTEAF
NA	TRBJ2-7	TRBV6-5	ASNNGQGSHEQY
NA	TRBJ1-5	TRBV7-9	ASSKGTGDNQPQH
NA	TRBJ2-4	TRBV5-1	ASSLDSSGDIQY
NA	TRBJ2-5	TRBV5-8	ASSPRVLTETQY
NA	TRBJ1-2	TRBV29-1	SVEGGGDGYT
few	TRBJ1-2	TRBV6-1	ASSEERPSGYT
NA	TRBJ2-3	TRBV4-2	ASSQDRSSSGEDTQY
NA	TRBJ1-2	TRBV21-1	ASSQKDRQGKNYGYT
NA	TRBJ2-2	TRBV5-1	ASSLFGPNTGELF
NA	TRBJ1-5	TRBV15	ATSRRTGKGNQPQH
NA	TRBJ2-1	TRBV5-8	ASRVAGRDEQF
NA	TRBJ1-6	TRBV2	ASKRGQGSPLH
NA	TRBJ2-7	TRBV5-6	ASSLRPTRGSYEQY
NA	TRBJ2-1	TRBV7-9	ASRRTGKNEQF
NA	TRBJ1-2	TRBV30	ACLTGGRNGYT
NA	TRBJ1-6	TRBV14	ASSQLPGGDGSPLH
NA	TRBJ1-4	TRBV13	ASSLRQENEKLF
few	TRBJ1-1	TRBV19	ASVGPVAAF
NA	TRBJ2-1	TRBV19	ASSNRRGNEQF
NA	TRBJ1-5	TRBV19	ASKVSTARNSNQPQH
NA	TRBJ1-3	TRBV4-1	ASSQEKQGPGNTIY